Included here is one T cell receptor (beta chain) sequence, with context. The data were obtained in a study of shared clonotypes between healthy human individuals. Libraries were prepared by immunoSEQ multiplex PCR; TCRdb keeps only in-frame clonotypes and omits some of them. The table includes roughly 1,500,000 clones, about 98% detected once. Sequenced: naive CD4+ T cells sorted from blood. Subset reported: CD45RA+ positively selected. This TCR came from a young man in good health.

CDR3 sequence reads: CASSYKEGTEAFF. Here the CDR3 DNA reads TGTGCCAGCAGCTACAAAGAAGGGACTGAAGCTTTCTTT. V and J are TRBV7-2 and TRBJ1-1; D is uncertain. This CDR3 is 13 amino acids long. V lost 4 bases and J lost 5, with 11 bases in between. Germline V gene data show CDR1 as SGHTA and CDR2 as FQGNSA.